Below, 27 T cell receptor beta chains from the same sample are listed, as sequenced in a study of low-dose radiotherapy and immunotherapy resistance in tumors (dated by TCRdb to between 2021 and 2024). What the time point label conveys for this sample: after trial treatment. The treatment or condition label for this specimen denotes: LDRT plus nivolumab, ipilimumab, low-dose cyclophosphamide and aspirin (RACIN trial). Sequencing was carried out with an Illumina HiSeq 2500. An approximately 20-cycle PCR with Phusion amplified the TCRs, pairing a constant-region primer with the adapter that was attached to the V primers. Through fastp at Q25 and MiXCR, TCRdb rebuilt clones from the public reads, retaining in-frame beta chains. Identical CDR3 proteins give one entry, which carries the most common genes and DNA. The sample contains some 52,000 distinct CDR3 sequences, 33% of them found a single time. Approximately 8.4% of the sample is held by the ten biggest clonotypes.

Sequences were derived from PBMCs, sampled after low-dose radiotherapy plus immunotherapy. Receptor source: a male donor with rectosigmoid adenocarcinoma.

This clonotype was observed many times. The V gene is TRBV29-1, the J gene TRBJ1-2, with 9 bases identical to TRBD1. CDR1 SQVTM and CDR2 ANQGSEA come from the germline V gene. Losses at the gene ends were 7 bases for V and 7 bases for J; bases not matched to a gene: 10. This CDR3 region has 13 residues. The CDR3 DNA reads as TGCAGCGCCGCGGCCCACAGGGGGCTTGGCTACACCTTC. Amino acids: CSAAAHRGLGYTF. The whole variable domain, filled in from reference TRBV29-1 and TRBJ1-2, reads SAVISQKPSRDICQRGTSLTIQCQVDSQVTMMFWYRQQPGQSLTLIATANQGSEATYESGFVIDKFPISRPNLTFSTLTVSNMSPEDSSIYLCSAAAHRGLGYTFGSGTRLTVV.

This clonotype was recorded at least ten times. This chain uses TRBV6-5 with TRBJ1-6; no clear D. This CDR3 is built from 12 residues. The V gene's germline CDR1 is MNHEY and CDR2 SVGAGI. Trimming pared 4 bases from V and 15 bases from J, leaving 13 bases between. The CDR3 loop reads CASSSGRISLHF. The CDR3 DNA reads as TGTGCCAGCAGTTCTGGCAGGATTAGCCTCCACTTT.

This clonotype was picked up many times. This sequence joins TRBV19 and TRBJ1-4; D uncertain. The ends were cut back, 7 bases at V and 0 bases at J, with 15 bases in the middle. The CDR3 covers 16 residues. The V gene's germline CDR1 is LNHDA and CDR2 SQIVND (reference sequence). This chain's CDR3 is CASMGLDPATNEKLFF. The CDR3 nucleotides read TGTGCCAGTATGGGTCTGGATCCTGCAACTAATGAAAAACTGTTTTTT.

The sample holds many counts of this clonotype. V is TRBV7-2 and J is TRBJ2-3; 9 bases agree with TRBD1. V lost 4 bases, J lost 2 bases, and 7 bases stayed unmatched. Germline V gene lookup returns CDR1 SGHTA and CDR2 FQGNSA. This CDR3 spans 16 amino acids. The CDR3 DNA sequence: TGTGCCAGCAGCTCCCAAGGGACAGGGATCACAGATACGCAGTATTTT. Protein sequence: CASSSQGTGITDTQYF.

This rearrangement joins TRBV27 to TRBJ1-6, with 10 bases fitting TRBD1. This CDR3 spans 15 amino acids. V shed 7 bases and J 7 bases; nucleotides not matched to a gene: 7. Germline loops: CDR1 MNHEY, CDR2 SMNVEV (reference sequence). In DNA form, the CDR3 reads TGTGCCAGCACTTCTTGGACAGGGGGAAATTCACCCCTCCACTTT. Translating gives CASTSWTGGNSPLHF.

This clonotype was recorded many times. V and J are TRBV10-3 and TRBJ2-1, with 13 bases matching TRBD2. Germline CDR1 and CDR2: ENHRY and SYGVKD. The CDR3 has 15 amino acids. Trimming took 0 bases from V and 7 from J; bases not matched to a gene: 0. The CDR3 loop is CAISESTSGGNEQFF. The DNA of the CDR3 is TGTGCCATCAGTGAGTCGACTAGCGGGGGGAATGAGCAGTTCTTC.

The rearrangement uses TRBV6-2 or TRBV6-3 and TRBJ2-1; 10 nucleotides line up with TRBD2. From germline, CDR1 is MNHEY and CDR2 SVGEGT. The CDR3 has 16 residues. V lost 5 bases to trimming and J lost 0 bases; unmatched junction nucleotides: 4. The CDR3 protein is CASSGTSGDSYNEQFF. The CDR3 nucleotides read TGTGCCAGCAGTGGTACTAGCGGGGACTCCTACAATGAGCAGTTCTTC.

This clonotype appeared many times. The chain couples TRBV6-4 to TRBJ2-7, with TRBD2 identical over 8 bases. This CDR3 has 15 residues. V gave up 4 bases and J gave up 0 bases; unmatched junction bases: 5. Germline lookup yields CDR1 MRHNA and CDR2 SNTAGT. The CDR3: CASSVESGGSYEQYF. CDR3 DNA: TGTGCCAGCAGTGTTGAGAGCGGGGGCTCCTACGAGCAGTACTTC.

The chain uses TRBV5-4 and TRBJ1-6; the D is unclear. The CDR3 contains 14 residues. The germline CDR1 and CDR2 sequences are SGHNT and YYREEE (reference sequence). Between the trimmed V and J ends, which lost 4 bases and 4 bases, there was a span of 9 bases. CDR3 nucleotide sequence: TGTGCCAGCAGCGTCGTCCAGTATAATTCACCCCTCCACTTT. This encodes CASSVVQYNSPLHF.

The chain employs TRBV10-3 and TRBJ2-3; D ambiguous. Germline-derived CDR1 and CDR2 are ENHRY and SYGVKD. V was trimmed by 7 bases and J by 2 bases, leaving 10 bases between them. The CDR3 consists of 13 residues. The CDR3 DNA reads as TGTGCCATCATGCGGAGCCCCACAGATACGCAGTATTTT. It is translated as CAIMRSPTDTQYF.

This clonotype was counted only a few times. This sequence joins TRBV6-1 and TRBJ2-1; 14 bases are a match to TRBD2. The CDR3 runs to 18 residues. V lost 6 bases, J lost 9 bases, and 16 bases stayed unmatched. The germline V gene has CDR1 MNHNS and CDR2 SASEGT. This CDR3 reads CASSQPSRLAGGPREQFF. CDR3 nucleotide sequence: TGTGCCAGCAGCCAACCCTCCCGACTAGCGGGAGGGCCACGTGAGCAGTTCTTC.

This chain's CDR3 is CASSFGGYEQYF. As DNA, the CDR3 is TGTGCCAGCAGTTTCGGCGGCTACGAGCAGTACTTC. The gene calls are TRBV12-3 or TRBV12-4 and TRBJ2-7; D call uncertain. This CDR3 comprises 12 residues. Between the trimmed V and J ends, which lost 3 bases and 3 bases, there was a span of 6 bases.

Ten or more counts support this clonotype. J is TRBJ2-7 and V is TRBV7-2; 10 bases are a match to TRBD1. V was pared by 2 bases and J by 6 bases, with 7 bases of the junction left unmatched. CDR3 length: 15 residues. CDR1 SGHTA and CDR2 FQGNSA come from the germline V gene. The CDR3 region has the DNA TGTGCCAGCAGCTTAAGGGGACAGGGGATGAGCGAGCAGTACTTC. Translated, it gives CASSLRGQGMSEQYF.

This clonotype was seen at least ten times. The rearrangement joins TRBV7-2 to TRBJ2-1; TRBD2 agrees at 9 bases. Germline loops: CDR1 SGHTA, CDR2 FQGNSA. CDR3 size: 16 residues. Trimming took 5 bases from V and 6 from J; bases not matched to a gene: 11. The CDR3 spells CASSTGGSGGINEQFF. CDR3 bases: TGTGCCAGCAGCACAGGTGGTAGCGGGGGTATCAATGAGCAGTTCTTC.

The table lists this clonotype with many counts. The V gene is TRBV4-2, the J gene TRBJ2-1; D uncertain. Germline assignment: CDR1 LGHNA and CDR2 YNFKEQ. The CDR3 covers 15 residues. Trimming pared 0 bases from V and 8 bases from J, leaving 14 bases between. Here the CDR3 DNA reads TGTGCCAGCAGCCAAGAAGGCGGTAGCCCCGATGAGCAGTTCTTC. Its translation: CASSQEGGSPDEQFF.

The genes are TRBV3-1 and TRBJ2-1; D gene ambiguous. Trimming stripped 3 bases from V and 10 bases from J, with 13 bases between. The CDR3 has 13 residues. Germline V gene sequence: CDR1 LGHDT, CDR2 YNNKEL (reference sequence). This chain's CDR3 is CASSHFTSYEQFF. The CDR3 bases are TGTGCCAGCAGCCACTTTACCTCATACGAGCAGTTCTTC.

Concerning this clonotype itself: Only one base separates this from a far larger clonotype, so it likely reflects a read error. This rearrangement joins TRBV29-1 to TRBJ2-7; D call uncertain. Trimming left V 4 bases short and J 7 bases short, with 8 bases between. The germline CDR1 and CDR2 sequences are SQVTM and ANQGSEA. The CDR3 is 10 amino acids. In DNA form, the CDR3 reads TGCAGCGTTGTGGGATTTGAGCAGTACTTC. Its translation: CSVVGFEQYF.

The chain recombines TRBV28 with TRBJ2-1; 10 nucleotides match TRBD2. The V and J ends lost 4 bases and 2 bases, in that order; junction bases with no gene match: 8. Germline CDR1 and CDR2: MDHEN and SYDVKM. The CDR3 runs 17 residues. The CDR3 DNA is TGTGCCAGCAGTTGGGCACCTAGCGGGAGTGCCTACAATGAGCAGTTCTTC. It is translated as CASSWAPSGSAYNEQFF.

In its sample, this clonotype was seen many times. This chain joins TRBV19 and TRBJ1-4; no clear D gene. Germline V CDR1 and CDR2: LNHDA, SQIVND (reference sequence). V lost 3 bases, J lost 0 bases, and 8 bases lay in between. The CDR3 sequence is 15 residues long. The CDR3 bases are TGTGCCAGTAGTATGGTCGGAGCAACTAATGAAAAACTGTTTTTT. Protein sequence: CASSMVGATNEKLFF.

There are many counts of this clonotype. V and J are TRBV9 and TRBJ2-5, with 10 bases lining up with TRBD1. Germline assignment: CDR1 SGDLS and CDR2 YYNGEE. V was pared by 0 bases and J by 2 bases, with 1 base of the junction left unmatched. The CDR3 spans 15 residues. Here the CDR3 reads CASSVGGQGQETQYF. In DNA, the CDR3 is TGTGCCAGCAGCGTAGGGGGACAGGGGCAAGAGACCCAGTACTTC.

There are many counts of this clonotype. The chain has TRBV14 and TRBJ1-2; 8 bases are shared with TRBD1. After removal of 3 bases from V and 3 bases from J, the junction contained 3 bases not matched to a gene. This CDR3 region has 14 residues. Per germline, CDR1 SGHDN and CDR2 FVKESK. The DNA for the CDR3 is TGTGCCAGCAGCCACACAGGGGGAGACTATGGCTACACCTTC. Encoded protein: CASSHTGGDYGYTF.

This clonotype was detected ten times or more. V and J are TRBV28 and TRBJ2-2; D possibly uses TRBD1 or TRBD2 (6 bases each). The V gene's germline CDR1 is MDHEN and CDR2 SYDVKM. The CDR3 covers 15 residues. Trimming left V 5 bases short and J 7 bases short, with 17 bases between. The CDR3 sequence: CASSGTGRRIGELFF. The CDR3 DNA is TGTGCCAGCAGTGGAACAGGGAGGAGAATCGGGGAGCTGTTTTTT.

This clonotype was observed at least ten times. This chain joins TRBV4-3 and TRBJ2-7; 10 bases fit TRBD1. Germline CDR1 is LGHNA and CDR2 is YSLEER. The CDR3 is 16 amino acids. The junction had 6 bases not matched to a gene; V was cut back by 2 bases and J by 2 bases. CDR3 in DNA: TGCGCCAGCAGCCAACGACTTGGGACAGGGGCCTACGAGCAGTACTTC. Translating it yields CASSQRLGTGAYEQYF.

The rearrangement links TRBV5-3 to TRBJ1-5; D not certain. TRBV5-3 is an ORF for which the function is uncertain. Trimming stripped 8 bases from V and 7 bases from J, with 25 bases between. The CDR3 covers 16 residues. The CDR3 nucleotides are TGTGCCAGCGGAGCCCTGGACCGTCAGTCGAGGCAGCCCCAGCATTTT. The encoded protein is CASGALDRQSRQPQHF.

This clonotype was seen just once. The chain couples TRBV5-1 to TRBJ1-1; D unclear. CDR1 and CDR2 (germline): SGHRS, YFSETQ. This CDR3 is 13 amino acids long. Trimming took 2 bases from V and 8 from J, leaving 13 bases between them. CDR3 DNA: TGCGCCAGCAGCTTTTGGGGTGCGGCGGAAGCTTTCTTT. Its translation: CASSFWGAAEAFF.

This clonotype has at least ten counts. This chain joins TRBV6-2 or TRBV6-3 and TRBJ2-7, with D hard to call. Trimming pared 0 bases from V and 3 bases from J, leaving 6 bases between. The CDR3 length is 13 residues. Germline V CDR1 and CDR2: MNHEY, SVGEGT. CDR3 protein: CASSYSIDYEQYF. DNA for the CDR3: TGTGCCAGCAGTTACTCGATAGACTACGAGCAGTACTTC.

This clonotype has at least ten counts. CDR3 residues: CASSLVPGSSSYEQYF. DNA for the CDR3: TGTGCCAGCAGCTTAGTTCCGGGATCGAGCTCCTACGAGCAGTACTTC. The chain couples TRBV7-8 to TRBJ2-7; tentative D call: TRBD2 (5 bases). Germline-derived CDR1 and CDR2 are SGHVS and FQNEAQ. CDR3 length equals 16 residues. Between the trimmed V and J ends, which lost 1 base and 0 bases, there was a span of 13 bases.